This T cell receptor (beta chain) came from a study of shared clonotypes between healthy human individuals. Each subset's genomic DNA was shared equally among a number of immunoSEQ plates. The table came from immunoSEQ multiplex PCR; TCRdb's copy has only in-frame clones and leaves some out. The sample consists of under 650,000 clones, 90% to 96% of them appearing once. The CDR3 sequence is 13 residues long. V dropped 2 bases and J dropped 3 bases, with 7 bases sitting between them. Germline CDR1 SGHDN, CDR2 FVKESK. This sequence originates from a woman in her twenties or thirties in good health. Sequencing was performed on naive CD4+ T cells sorted from blood. Subset denoted: CD45RA+ positively selected. V usage is TRBV14 and J usage is TRBJ1-1; D remains unclear. The DNA for the CDR3 is TGTGCCAGCAGCCAACAGGCCTACACTGAAGCTTTCTTT. Protein: CASSQQAYTEAFF.